A selection of T cell receptor beta chains follows, all from one sample in a study of blood T cell repertoires in COVID-19. This table comes from immunoSEQ multiplex PCR, and its TCRdb copy is limited to in-frame clones, with some not included. The sample has 240,000 or so clones; 75% to 90% are singletons. Sequencing input: PBMCs or T cells enriched from blood (not recorded which). The receptors stem from a man aged 45 to 65 who had been exposed to COVID-19. Each CDR3 is given with its conserved first and last residue. A D gene is named only where the DNA matches it firmly. The size entry is marked missing in some rows and otherwise reads once, few, many or a size class.

once TRBJ1-1 . TRBV12-3/TRBV12-4 TGTGCCAGCAGTCCAGAAGGGCCGGGAGAAGCTTTCTTT CASSPEGPGEAFF
once TRBJ2-6 . TRBV5-1 TGCGCCAGCAGCCGGACAGCCAACTCTGGGGCCAACGTCCTGACTTTC CASSRTANSGANVLTF
. TRBJ2-6 TRBD1 TRBV9 TGTGCCAGCAGCGGACAGGGGGCTGGGGCCAACGTCCTGACTTTC CASSGQGAGANVLTF
. TRBJ1-2 . TRBV5-1 TGCGCCAGCAGCTTGGTAGGGTTTAGGACAGAAGAGTCCTATGGCTACACCTTC CASSLVGFRTEESYGYTF
. TRBJ2-1 TRBD2 TRBV7-2 TGTGCCAGCAGCTTAAGTCTAGCGGGGAATAATGAGCAGTTCTTC CASSLSLAGNNEQFF
. TRBJ1-5 TRBD1 TRBV30 TGTGCCTGGAGCGGTGACAGGGGATATCAGCCCCAGCATTTT CAWSGDRGYQPQHF
. TRBJ2-2 TRBD2 TRBV14 TGTGCCAGCAGCCAACTTACTAGCGGGAGGTATATCGGGGAGCTGTTTTTT CASSQLTSGRYIGELFF
. TRBJ2-5 TRBD2 TRBV3-1/TRBV3-2 TGTGCCAGCAGCCTCGGACTAGCGGGGGGGCCTGCCAAAACCCAGTACTTC CASSLGLAGGPAKTQYF
. TRBJ1-4 TRBD1 TRBV20-1 TGCAGTGCTAGTAGACAGGGGGCAACTAATGAAAAACTGTTTTTT CSASRQGATNEKLFF
few TRBJ2-5 TRBD2 TRBV7-9 TGTGCCAGCAGCTTTGGGTCTAGCGGGAACCAAGAGACCCAGTACTTC CASSFGSSGNQETQYF
. TRBJ1-5 . TRBV27 TGTGCCAGCAGTAATCAGGGGATCGGCCATTTGCAGCCCCAGCATTTT CASSNQGIGHLQPQHF
. TRBJ1-2 TRBD1 TRBV6-5 TGTGCCAGCAGGCTTCGACAGGGGGCATATGGCTACACCTTC CASRLRQGAYGYTF
. TRBJ1-1 TRBD1 TRBV13 TGTGCCAGCAGGTCTACCGGGACAGGGGCCTACACTGAAGCTTTCTTT CASRSTGTGAYTEAFF
. TRBJ2-1 TRBD1 TRBV20-1 TGCAGTGCCAGTTCTCGCCGGGACAGTCAGAATGAGCAGTTCTTC CSASSRRDSQNEQFF
. TRBJ2-3 . TRBV28 TGTGCCAGCAGTTTCTCCTCCTACGCGGATACGCAGTATTTT CASSFSSYADTQYF
. TRBJ2-2 . TRBV11-3 TGTGCCAGCAGCCCCCAAATGAACACCGGGGAGCTGTTTTTT CASSPQMNTGELFF
. TRBJ1-1 TRBD1 TRBV28 TGTGCCAGCAGTTACGACTATAGGGACAGGGATAGGGAAGCTTTCTTT CASSYDYRDRDREAFF
. TRBJ1-6 . TRBV28 TGTGCCAGCAGCCTCCTTGGTGGGAGGACGTATAATTCACCCCTCCACTTT CASSLLGGRTYNSPLHF
. TRBJ1-2 TRBD1 TRBV10-3 TGTGCCATCAGTGAGTCGGGACAGTTGGAAGGCTACACCTTC CAISESGQLEGYTF
. TRBJ1-1 TRBD1 TRBV2 TGTGCCAGCAGTTCTACAGGGGGCACTGAAGCTTTCTTT CASSSTGGTEAFF